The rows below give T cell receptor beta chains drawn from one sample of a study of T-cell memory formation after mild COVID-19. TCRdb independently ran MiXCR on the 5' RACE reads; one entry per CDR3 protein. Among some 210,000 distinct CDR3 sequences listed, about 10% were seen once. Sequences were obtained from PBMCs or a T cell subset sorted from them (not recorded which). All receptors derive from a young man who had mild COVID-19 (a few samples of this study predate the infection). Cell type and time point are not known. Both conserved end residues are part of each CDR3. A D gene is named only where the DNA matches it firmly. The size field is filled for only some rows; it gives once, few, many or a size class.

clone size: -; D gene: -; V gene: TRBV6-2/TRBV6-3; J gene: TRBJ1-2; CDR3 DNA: TGTGCCAGCAGTTACCGGGGGCCGGTTCATGGCTACACCTTC; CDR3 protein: CASSYRGPVHGYTF
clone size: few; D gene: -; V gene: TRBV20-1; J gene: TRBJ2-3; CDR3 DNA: TGCAGTGCTAGAGGGGAGGGGGGGCCCACAGATACGCAGTATTTT; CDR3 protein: CSARGEGGPTDTQYF
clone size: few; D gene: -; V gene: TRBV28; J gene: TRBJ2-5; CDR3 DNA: TGTGCCAGCAGTTTAGGTCTGGCGACCCAGTACTTC; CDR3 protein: CASSLGLATQYF
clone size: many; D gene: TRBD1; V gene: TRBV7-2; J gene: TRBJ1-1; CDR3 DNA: TGTGCCAGCAGCTTAGGACAGGGGCAGATCACTGAAGCTTTCTTT; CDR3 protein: CASSLGQGQITEAFF
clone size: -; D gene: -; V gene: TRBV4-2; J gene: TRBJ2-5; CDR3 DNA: TGTGCCAGCAGCCAAGGTCTCAGAGGGCGTGAAGAGACCCAGTACTTC; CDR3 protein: CASSQGLRGREETQYF
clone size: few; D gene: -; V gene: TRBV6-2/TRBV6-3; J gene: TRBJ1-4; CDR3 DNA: TGTGCCAGCAGTTACCCAGGGGCGACTAATGAAAAACTGTTTTTT; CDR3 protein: CASSYPGATNEKLFF
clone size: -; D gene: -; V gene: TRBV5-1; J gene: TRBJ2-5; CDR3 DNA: TGCGCCAGCAGCTTGGCCATGGCCGCACAAGAGACCCAGTACTTC; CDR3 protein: CASSLAMAAQETQYF
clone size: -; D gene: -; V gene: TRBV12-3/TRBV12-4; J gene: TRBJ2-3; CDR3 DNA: TGTGCCAGCAGTTTCCAGGGGTCAGATACGCAGTATTTT; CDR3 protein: CASSFQGSDTQYF
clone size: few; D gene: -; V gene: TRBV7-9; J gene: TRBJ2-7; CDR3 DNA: TGTGCCAGCAGCTTATCGGGACCGACGAACGAGCAGTACTTC; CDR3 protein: CASSLSGPTNEQYF
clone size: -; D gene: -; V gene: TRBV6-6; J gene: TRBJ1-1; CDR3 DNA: TGTGCCAGCAGTTACGGGACATTTCACACTGAAGCTTTCTTT; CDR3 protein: CASSYGTFHTEAFF
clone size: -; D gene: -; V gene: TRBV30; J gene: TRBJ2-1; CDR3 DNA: TGTGCCTGGAGTGGGACGGTCTACAATGAGCAGTTCTTC; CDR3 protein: CAWSGTVYNEQFF
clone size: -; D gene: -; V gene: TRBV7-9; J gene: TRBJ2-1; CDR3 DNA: TGTGCCAGCAGCTGGGGGAGGAATGAGCAGTTCTTC; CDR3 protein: CASSWGRNEQFF
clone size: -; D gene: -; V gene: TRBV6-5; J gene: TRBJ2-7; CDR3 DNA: TGTGCCAGCAGTTACAGAATCAACTACGAGCAGTACTTC; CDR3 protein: CASSYRINYEQYF
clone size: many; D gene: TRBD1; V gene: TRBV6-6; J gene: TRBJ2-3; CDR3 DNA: TGTGCCAGCAGCCTTGGACAGGGGATTCGCACAGATACGCAGTATTTT; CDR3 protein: CASSLGQGIRTDTQYF
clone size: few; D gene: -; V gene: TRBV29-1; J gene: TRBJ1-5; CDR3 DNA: TGCAGCGTTGTCTGGGAGCGCAATCAGCCCCAGCATTTT; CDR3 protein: CSVVWERNQPQHF
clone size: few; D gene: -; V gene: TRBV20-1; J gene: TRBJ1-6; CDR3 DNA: TGCAGTGCGACGACTGGACAGCGCAATTCACCCCTCCACTTT; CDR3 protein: CSATTGQRNSPLHF
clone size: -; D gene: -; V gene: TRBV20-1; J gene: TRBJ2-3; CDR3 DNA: TGCAGTGCTGTCCCCAGCACAGATACGCAGTATTTT; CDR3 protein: CSAVPSTDTQYF
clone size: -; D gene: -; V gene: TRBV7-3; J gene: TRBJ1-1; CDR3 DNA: TGTGCCAGCAGCCCGACTATCGGGGGCAGGGACCCTGGGAACACTGAAGCTTTCTTT; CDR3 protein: CASSPTIGGRDPGNTEAFF
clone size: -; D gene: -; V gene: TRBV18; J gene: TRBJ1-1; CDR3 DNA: TGTGCCAGCTCACCACCGAACCTGATGAGCACTGAAGCTTTCTTT; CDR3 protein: CASSPPNLMSTEAFF
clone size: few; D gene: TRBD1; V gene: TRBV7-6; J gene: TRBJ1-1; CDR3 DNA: TGTGCCAGCAGCGCCGGGACAGGGTTTAACACTGAAGCTTTCTTT; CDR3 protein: CASSAGTGFNTEAFF
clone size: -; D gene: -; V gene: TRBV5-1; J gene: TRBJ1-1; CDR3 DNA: TGCGCCAGCAGCTTGGAACAGGGCAACACTGAAGCTTTCTTT; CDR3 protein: CASSLEQGNTEAFF
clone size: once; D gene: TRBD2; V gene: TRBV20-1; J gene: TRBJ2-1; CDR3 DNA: TGCAGAGCTAGGGCTCATTTAGCGGGGGGGCGTGAGCAGTTCTTC; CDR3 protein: CRARAHLAGGREQFF
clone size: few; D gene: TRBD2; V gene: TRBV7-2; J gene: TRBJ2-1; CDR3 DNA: TGTGCCAGCAGCTTAGCCGGGACTAAATACAATGAGCAGTTCTTC; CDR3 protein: CASSLAGTKYNEQFF
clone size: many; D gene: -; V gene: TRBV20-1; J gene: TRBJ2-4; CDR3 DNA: TGCAGTGCTAGAGAATCGGTGGCCAAAAACATTCAGTACTTC; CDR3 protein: CSARESVAKNIQYF
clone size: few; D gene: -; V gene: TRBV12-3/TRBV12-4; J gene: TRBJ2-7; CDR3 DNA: TGTGCCAGCAGTTTATATAGGAGGGAGTACGAGCAGTACTTC; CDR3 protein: CASSLYRREYEQYF
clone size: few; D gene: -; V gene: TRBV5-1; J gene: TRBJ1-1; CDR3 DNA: TGCGCCAGCAGCCCCGAGGGACTGGGCACTGAAGCTTTCTTT; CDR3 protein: CASSPEGLGTEAFF
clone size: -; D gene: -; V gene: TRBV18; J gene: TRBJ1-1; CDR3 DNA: TGTGCCAGCTCATCCTACTGGCTATCGAACACTGAAGCTTTCTTT; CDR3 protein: CASSSYWLSNTEAFF
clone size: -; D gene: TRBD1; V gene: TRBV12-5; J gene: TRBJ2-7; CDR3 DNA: TGTGCTAGTGGTTTGGCGGGACAGGAGGAGGAGTACTTC; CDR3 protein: CASGLAGQEEEYF
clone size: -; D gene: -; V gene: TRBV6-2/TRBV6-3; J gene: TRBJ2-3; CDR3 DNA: TGTGCCAGCAGTTACGGACGCCCCAGAGGCACAGATACGCAGTATTTT; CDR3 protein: CASSYGRPRGTDTQYF
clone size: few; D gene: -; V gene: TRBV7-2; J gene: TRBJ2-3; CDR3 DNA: TGTGCCAGCAGTCGGGACCTCACAGATACGCAGTATTTT; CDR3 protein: CASSRDLTDTQYF
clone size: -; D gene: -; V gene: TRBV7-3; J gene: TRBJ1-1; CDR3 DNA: TGTGCCAGCAGCTTAATGGGGGGTGGAGGCACTGAAGCTTTCTTT; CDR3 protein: CASSLMGGGGTEAFF
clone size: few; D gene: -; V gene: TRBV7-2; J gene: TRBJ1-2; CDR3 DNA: TGTGCCAGCAGCTTAGGCACACACTATGGCTACACCTTC; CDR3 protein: CASSLGTHYGYTF
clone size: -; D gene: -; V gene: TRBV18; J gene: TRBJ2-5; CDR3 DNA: TGTGCCAGCTCACCAGAACGGTCGGAGACCCAGTACTTC; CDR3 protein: CASSPERSETQYF
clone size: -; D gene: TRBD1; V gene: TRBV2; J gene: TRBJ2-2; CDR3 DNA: TGTGCCGGGGGACAGGGGGCCGGGGAGCTGTTTTTT; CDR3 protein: CAGGQGAGELFF
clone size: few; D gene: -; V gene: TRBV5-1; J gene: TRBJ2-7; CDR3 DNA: TGCGCCAGCAGCCCCGGAGACAGGGAGGCAGACGAGCAGTACTTC; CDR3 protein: CASSPGDREADEQYF
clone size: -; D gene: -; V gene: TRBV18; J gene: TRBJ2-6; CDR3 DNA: TGTGCCAGCTCAACTTCCGGGGTAAAGCTCCTGACTTTC; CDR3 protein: CASSTSGVKLLTF
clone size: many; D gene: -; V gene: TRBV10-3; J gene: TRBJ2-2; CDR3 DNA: TGTGCCATCAACGGGGACTGGAACACCGGGGAGCTGTTTTTT; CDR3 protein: CAINGDWNTGELFF
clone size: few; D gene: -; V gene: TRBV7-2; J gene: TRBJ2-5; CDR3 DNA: TGTGCCAGCAGCTTAGCTAGGAGCGAAGAGACCCAGTACTTC; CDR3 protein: CASSLARSEETQYF
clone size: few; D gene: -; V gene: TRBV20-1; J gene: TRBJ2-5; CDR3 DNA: TGCAGTGCTAAGGGTGGGCTGATCCAAGAGACCCAGTACTTC; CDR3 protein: CSAKGGLIQETQYF
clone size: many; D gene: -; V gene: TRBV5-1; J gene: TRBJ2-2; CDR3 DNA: TGCGCCAGCAGCTTGGATGCGGGAAGGAACACCGGGGAGCTGTTTTTT; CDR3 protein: CASSLDAGRNTGELFF
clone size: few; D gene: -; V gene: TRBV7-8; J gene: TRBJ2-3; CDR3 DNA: TGTGCCAGCAGCTTAAACGGGCGGGGAGCCTTGGATACGCAGTATTTT; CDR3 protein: CASSLNGRGALDTQYF
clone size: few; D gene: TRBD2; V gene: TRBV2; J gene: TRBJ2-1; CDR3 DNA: TGTGCCAGCAGTCCCCCTAGCGGAATCTATGAGCAGTTCTTC; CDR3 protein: CASSPPSGIYEQFF
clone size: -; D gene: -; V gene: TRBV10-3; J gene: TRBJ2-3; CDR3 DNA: TGTGCCATTAGGCGGACTACTACTAGCACAGATACGCAGTATTTT; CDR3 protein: CAIRRTTTSTDTQYF
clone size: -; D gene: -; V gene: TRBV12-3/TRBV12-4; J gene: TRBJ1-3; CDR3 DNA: TGTGCCAGCAGGGGTGATATTACGGGAAACACCATATATTTT; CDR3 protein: CASRGDITGNTIYF